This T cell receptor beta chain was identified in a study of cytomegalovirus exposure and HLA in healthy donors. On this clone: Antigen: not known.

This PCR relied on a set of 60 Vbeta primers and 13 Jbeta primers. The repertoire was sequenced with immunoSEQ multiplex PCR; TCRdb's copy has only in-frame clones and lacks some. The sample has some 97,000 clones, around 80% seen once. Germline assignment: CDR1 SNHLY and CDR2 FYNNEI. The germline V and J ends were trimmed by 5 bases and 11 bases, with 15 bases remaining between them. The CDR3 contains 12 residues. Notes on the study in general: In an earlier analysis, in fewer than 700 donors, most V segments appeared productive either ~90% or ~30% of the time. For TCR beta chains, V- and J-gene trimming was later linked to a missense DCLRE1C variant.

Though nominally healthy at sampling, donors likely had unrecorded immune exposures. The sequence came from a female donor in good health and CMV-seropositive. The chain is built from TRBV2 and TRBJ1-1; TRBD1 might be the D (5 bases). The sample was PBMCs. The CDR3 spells CASSLQALGAFF. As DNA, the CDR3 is TGTGCCAGCAGTCTACAGGCCCTCGGTGCTTTCTTT.